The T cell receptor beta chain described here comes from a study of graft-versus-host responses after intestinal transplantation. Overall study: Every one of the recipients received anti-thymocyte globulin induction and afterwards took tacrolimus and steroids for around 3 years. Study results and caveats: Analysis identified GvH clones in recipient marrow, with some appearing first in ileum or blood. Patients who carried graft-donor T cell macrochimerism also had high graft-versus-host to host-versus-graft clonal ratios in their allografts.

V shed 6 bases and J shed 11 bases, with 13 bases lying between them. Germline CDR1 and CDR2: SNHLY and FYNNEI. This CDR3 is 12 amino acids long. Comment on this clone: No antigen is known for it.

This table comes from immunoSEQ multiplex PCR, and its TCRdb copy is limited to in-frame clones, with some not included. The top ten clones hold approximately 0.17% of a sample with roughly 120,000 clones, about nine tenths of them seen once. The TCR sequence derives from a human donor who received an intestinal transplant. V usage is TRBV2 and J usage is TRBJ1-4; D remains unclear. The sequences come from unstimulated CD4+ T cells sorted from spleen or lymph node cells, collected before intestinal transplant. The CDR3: CASSPNTGKLFF. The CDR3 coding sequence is TGTGCCAGCAGCCCAAACACCGGGAAACTGTTTTTT.